These 17 T cell receptor beta chains originate from one sample sequenced in a study of CD8 T cells in ankylosing spondylitis. TCRdb ran MiXCR on the 5' RACE reads and lists one entry per CDR3 protein. The repertoire holds 250,000 to 400,000 distinct CDR3 sequences, with around a tenth as singletons. Input material: blood, either unsorted or a sorted T cell fraction (not recorded which). These receptors all come from a female donor with ankylosing spondylitis or in good health (not recorded which).

In this sample, this clonotype turned up many times. J is TRBJ2-3 and V is TRBV29-1; the match to TRBD1 covers 12 bases. Germline V gives CDR1 SQVTM, CDR2 ANQGSEA. The CDR3 covers 16 residues. The V gene end was trimmed by 0 bases and the J gene end by 4 bases; junction bases not matched to a gene: 5. The CDR3 spells CSVEEGTGGYADTQYF. DNA of the CDR3: TGCAGCGTTGAAGAGGGGACAGGGGGCTACGCAGATACGCAGTATTTT.

This clonotype was picked up a small number of times. The chain combines TRBV5-1 with TRBJ2-1; D tentatively fits TRBD1 or TRBD2 (6 bases each). Trimming took off 4 bases at V and 7 bases at J, with 15 bases between the two ends. Germline-derived CDR1 and CDR2 are SGHRS and YFSETQ. The CDR3 is made up of 14 amino acids. CDR3 amino acids: CASSLSWGANEQFF. CDR3 bases: TGCGCCAGCAGCCTCTCGTGGGGGGCGAATGAGCAGTTCTTC.

This clonotype was counted ten times or more. This rearrangement joins TRBV6-2 or TRBV6-3 to TRBJ2-1, with TRBD2 identical over 7 bases. The germline V gene encodes CDR1 MNHEY and CDR2 SVGEGT. The V and J ends lost 0 bases and 3 bases, in that order; junction bases with no gene match: 11. This CDR3 is 18 amino acids long. DNA of the CDR3: TGTGCCAGCAGTTACTCCCGGACGGGGGGAATTTTCTACAATGAGCAGTTCTTC. Amino acid sequence: CASSYSRTGGIFYNEQFF.

This clonotype was seen ten or more times. The V call is TRBV12-3 or TRBV12-4, the J call TRBJ2-2, with 11 nucleotides matching TRBD2. CDR3 size: 17 residues. With V trimmed by 3 bases and J by 5 bases, 8 bases remained unmatched. The DNA for the CDR3 is TGTGCCAGCAGTTTCCGACTAGCGGGGAGTGGTACCGGGGAGCTGTTTTTT. Translating it yields CASSFRLAGSGTGELFF.

This clonotype was seen only a few times. The genes are TRBV6-2 or TRBV6-3 and TRBJ1-1, with unresolved D. CDR3 length: 15 residues. In germline, CDR1 is MNHEY, CDR2 SVGEGT. The V end lost 2 bases, the J end lost 6 bases, and 16 bases lay between the germline ends. The CDR3 nucleotides read TGTGCCAGCAGTTACCGCCTTGATGGGTTCCCTGAAGCTTTCTTT. The encoded protein is CASSYRLDGFPEAFF.

This clonotype showed up many times. CDR3 sequence reads: CSAQPRDTLQETQYF. In DNA form, the CDR3 reads TGCAGTGCGCAACCGCGGGATACCCTCCAAGAGACCCAGTACTTC. This chain connects TRBV20-1 to TRBJ2-5; possibly TRBD2 for D (6 bases). Trimming cost V 6 bases and J 1 base, with 18 bases left between them. Germline CDR1 and CDR2: DFQATT and SNEGSKA (reference sequence). This CDR3 spans 15 amino acids.

This clonotype was detected ten times or more. The chain uses TRBV5-8 and TRBJ2-1; a weak D match, TRBD1 (5 bases). The V gene's germline CDR1 is SGHTS and CDR2 YDEGEE. V shed 0 bases and J shed 6 bases, with 10 bases lying between them. The CDR3 is 14 residues long. The CDR3 DNA reads as TGTGCCAGCAGCTTGGGACAGAGAGTCAATGAGCAGTTCTTC. Translating it yields CASSLGQRVNEQFF.

This clonotype was counted ten times or more. The rearrangement uses TRBV3-1 and TRBJ1-4; no definite D call. This CDR3 is built from 13 residues. V lost 4 bases, J lost 7 bases, and 10 bases lay in between. Looked up from germline, CDR1 is LGHDT and CDR2 is YNNKEL (reference sequence). DNA for the CDR3: TGTGCCAGCAGCCCCTCCTCCTTTGAAAAACTGTTTTTT. It yields the protein CASSPSSFEKLFF.

This clonotype was counted a few times. The CDR3 is CASIDDDWVVQYF. The CDR3 DNA sequence: TGTGCCAGCATTGATGATGATTGGGTGGTGCAGTACTTC. V and J are TRBV7-9 and TRBJ2-7; D call uncertain. This CDR3 comprises 13 residues. The germline CDR1 and CDR2 sequences are SEHNR and FQNEAQ (reference sequence). V was pared by 7 bases and J by 9 bases, with 19 bases between. The whole variable domain, filled in from reference TRBV7-9 and TRBJ2-7, reads DTGVSQNPRHKITKRGQNVTFRCDPISEHNRLYWYRQTLGQGPEFLTYFQNEAQLEKSRLLSDRFSAERPKGSFSTLEIQRTEQGDSAMYLCASIDDDWVVQYFGPGTRLTVT.

This clonotype was detected only a few times. V is TRBV3-1 and J is TRBJ1-5, with 9 bases aligning to TRBD1. V gave up 1 base and J gave up 2 bases; unmatched junction bases: 9. This CDR3 has 18 amino acids. CDR1 and CDR2 (germline): LGHDT, YNNKEL (reference sequence). The DNA of the CDR3 is TGTGCCAGCAGCCAAGCGGGACAGGGAGGCGCGGGCAATCAGCCCCAGCATTTT. It encodes CASSQAGQGGAGNQPQHF.

This clonotype has just a few counts. The genes are TRBV5-1 and TRBJ2-2, with TRBD1 matching over 7 bases. V was pared by 4 bases and J by 5 bases, with 8 bases of the junction left unmatched. Germline V lookup: CDR1 SGHRS, CDR2 YFSETQ. CDR3 size: 15 residues. The CDR3 here is CASSPRQGETGELFF. In DNA form, the CDR3 reads TGCGCCAGCAGCCCGCGGCAGGGGGAGACCGGGGAGCTGTTTTTT.

Comments on this clonotype: This sequence may be a read error, since a much larger clone differs from it by one base. The gene calls are TRBV7-2 and TRBJ2-7, with D possibly being TRBD1 (5 bases). CDR3 length: 12 amino acids. The germline V gene encodes CDR1 SGHTA and CDR2 FQGNSA. CDR3 amino acids: CASSLRFLDKPF. The CDR3 nucleotides are TGTGCCAGCAGCTTACGCTTTTTGGACAAACCCTTC.

This clonotype was detected a few times. This rearrangement joins TRBV20-1 to TRBJ2-7, with 8 bases identical to TRBD1. This CDR3 has 13 amino acids. Looked up from germline, CDR1 is DFQATT and CDR2 is SNEGSKA (reference sequence). J was trimmed by 0 bases and V by 7 bases; bases with no gene match: 5. In DNA, the CDR3 is TGCAGTGTGCGGACAGGGAGCTCCTACGAGCAGTACTTC. Translated, it gives CSVRTGSSYEQYF.

This clonotype was picked up many times. This rearrangement joins TRBV10-3 to TRBJ2-7, with TRBD1 as a possible D gene (6 bases). Germline CDR1 is ENHRY and CDR2 is SYGVKD. The V end was cut by 3 bases, the J end by 5 bases, with 17 bases between. This CDR3 region has 15 residues. CDR3 in DNA: TGTGCCATCAGTGACACGGGACACGGCTCAGACGAGCAGTACTTC. As protein: CAISDTGHGSDEQYF.

This clonotype was picked up many times. The V gene is TRBV5-1, the J gene TRBJ2-5; D gene ambiguous. V was shortened by 0 bases and J by 0 bases, with 9 bases between the two germline ends. The germline CDR1 and CDR2 sequences are SGHRS and YFSETQ. The length of the CDR3 is 15 residues. CDR3 bases: TGCGCCAGCAGCTTGGGGGTCAATTACCAAGAGACCCAGTACTTC. Its protein product is CASSLGVNYQETQYF. Full variable domain (missing parts from reference TRBV5-1 and TRBJ2-5): KAGVTQTPRYLIKTRGQQVTLSCSPISGHRSVSWYQQTPGQGLQFLFEYFSETQRNKGNFPGRFSGRQFSNSRSEMNVSTLELGDSALYLCASSLGVNYQETQYFGPGTRLLVL.

This clonotype was recorded at least ten times. V usage is TRBV20-1 and J usage is TRBJ2-1; possible D gene TRBD2, 7 bases. In germline, CDR1 is DFQATT, CDR2 SNEGSKA (reference sequence). Between the trimmed V and J ends, which lost 0 bases and 9 bases, there was a span of 21 bases. CDR3 length: 16 residues. CDR3 coding DNA: TGCAGTGCTAGAGATCGGGAAGTCTGGGGGGGCGGTGAGCAGTTCTTC. Its translation is CSARDREVWGGGEQFF.

This clonotype was counted only a few times. This chain uses TRBV19 with TRBJ1-6, with 8 bases that match TRBD1. The CDR3 contains 15 residues. V lost 6 bases and J lost 7; bases outside the gene matches: 8. Germline lookup yields CDR1 LNHDA and CDR2 SQIVND (reference sequence). Written as DNA, the CDR3 is TGTGCCAGTAGCCTCGAGGACAGGGTAAATTCACCCCTCCACTTT. Translated, it gives CASSLEDRVNSPLHF.